The 17 T cell receptor beta chains presented below share a single source sample, sequenced in a study of blood T cell repertoires in COVID-19. Clones were sequenced by immunoSEQ multiplex PCR, and TCRdb holds only the in-frame ones, with some missing. The sample has roughly 240,000 clones; 80% to 90% are singletons. What was sequenced was PBMCs or T cells enriched from blood (not recorded which). These receptors originate from a woman younger than 45 with acute COVID-19.

CDR3 nucleotide sequence: TGTGCCAGCAGCGTACCTGACAGGCCCATTGGCTACACCTTC. It yields the protein CASSVPDRPIGYTF. The chain combines TRBV11-2 with TRBJ1-2; TRBD1 might be the D (6 bases). CDR1 is SGHAT and CDR2 is FQNNGV in the germline V gene. The CDR3 runs to 14 residues. The V end lost 5 bases, the J end lost 7 bases, and 17 bases lay between the germline ends.

The chain has TRBV5-6 and TRBJ1-5; TRBD1 matches 7 bases. Germline CDR1 reads SGHDT; CDR2 reads YYEEEE. The CDR3 is 16 amino acids. Trimming removed 3 bases from V and 0 bases from J; junction bases left unmatched: 6. The CDR3 sequence is CASSSDREDSNQPQHF. For the CDR3, the DNA is TGTGCCAGCAGCTCCGACAGGGAGGATAGCAATCAGCCCCAGCATTTT.

V and J are TRBV4-1 and TRBJ2-7; unclear D gene. CDR3 size: 13 residues. V was pared by 0 bases and J by 2 bases, with 5 bases between. Germline lookup yields CDR1 MGHRA and CDR2 YSYEKL. CDR3 coding DNA: TGCGCCAGCAGCCAAGACGAGACCTACGAGCAGTACTTC. It codes for CASSQDETYEQYF.

Here the CDR3 reads CASSPVFSSVYTEAFF. The CDR3 coding sequence is TGTGCCAGTAGTCCGGTATTTTCAAGTGTGTACACTGAAGCTTTCTTT. The chain couples TRBV19 to TRBJ1-1; D remains ambiguous. The CDR3 is made up of 16 amino acids. The germline CDR1 and CDR2 sequences are LNHDA and SQIVND (reference sequence). V was cut by 5 bases and J by 3 bases, with 19 bases left in between. Supplemented by reference TRBV19 and TRBJ1-1, the full variable domain reads DGGITQSPKYLFRKEGQNVTLSCEQNLNHDAMYWYRQDPGQGLRLIYYSQIVNDFQKGDIAEGYSVSREKKESFPLTVTSAQKNPTAFYLCASSPVFSSVYTEAFFGQGTRLTVV.

The chain employs TRBV3-1 (or the pseudogene TRBV3-2) and TRBJ2-7; D might be TRBD1 (5 bases). V gave up 0 bases and J gave up 0 bases, with 12 bases separating them. Looked up from germline, CDR1 is LGHDT and CDR2 is YNNKEL (reference sequence). The CDR3 is 16 residues long. CDR3 bases: TGTGCCAGCAGCCAAGATCAGGGTTACAGCTCCTACGAGCAGTACTTC. The encoded protein is CASSQDQGYSSYEQYF.

In this sample, this clone turned up a few times. The DNA for the CDR3 is TGTGCCAGCAGTGATATGGCATCCACCGGGGAGCTGTTTTTT. Translating gives CASSDMASTGELFF. The V and J genes are TRBV6-1 and TRBJ2-2; D is uncertain. V lost 3 bases and J 4 bases, leaving 9 bases between the germline ends. The CDR3 is made up of 14 amino acids. Germline V CDR1 and CDR2: MNHNS, SASEGT.

This clone was counted between two and nine times. V usage is TRBV10-3 and J usage is TRBJ2-1, with 7 nucleotides matching TRBD2. Trimming at V came to 8 bases and at J to 4 bases, leaving 8 bases not matched to a gene. This CDR3 spans 14 amino acids. Germline lookup yields CDR1 ENHRY and CDR2 SYGVKD. In DNA, the CDR3 is TGTGCCATCCCTTTGTCGGGGGGATACAATGAGCAGTTCTTC. Protein: CAIPLSGGYNEQFF.

The rearrangement uses TRBV30 and TRBJ1-2; 8 bases fit TRBD1. The CDR3 covers 15 residues. In germline, CDR1 is GTSNPN, CDR2 SVGIG (reference sequence). V lost 8 bases and J lost 6; bases outside the gene matches: 17. CDR3 amino acids: CAGLIRGQHRDGYTF. The CDR3 region has the DNA TGTGCCGGACTAATCAGGGGGCAGCATCGAGATGGCTACACCTTC.

V gene TRBV6-5 combines with J gene TRBJ2-7; 7 bases align to TRBD1. Germline CDR1 is MNHEY and CDR2 is SVGAGI. V lost 6 bases, J lost 9 bases, and 11 bases stayed unmatched. This CDR3 has 13 amino acids. CDR3: CASRPRQGPRQYF. The CDR3 coding sequence is TGTGCCAGCAGGCCCAGACAGGGCCCTAGGCAGTACTTC.

The chain recombines TRBV2 with TRBJ2-7; tentatively, D is TRBD1 (5 bases). Per the germline V gene, CDR1 is SNHLY and CDR2 is FYNNEI. The CDR3 is 15 residues long. The V gene lost 6 bases and the J gene lost 0 bases, with 15 bases spanning the gap. In nucleotides, the CDR3 is TGTGCCAGCAGCGATTCGACAGAAAGCTCCTACGAGCAGTACTTC. Translation gives CASSDSTESSYEQYF.

This rearrangement joins TRBV10-3 to TRBJ1-5; D is uncertain. CDR1 is ENHRY and CDR2 is SYGVKD in the germline V gene. The CDR3 covers 13 residues. The V gene lost 7 bases and the J gene lost 3 bases, with 10 bases spanning the gap. CDR3 sequence: CAITRDYNQPQHF. The CDR3 nucleotides are TGTGCCATCACTCGGGATTACAATCAGCCCCAGCATTTT.

This sequence joins TRBV10-2 and TRBJ1-3; D uncertain. V lost 0 bases to trimming and J lost 5 bases, with 11 bases between them. Germline V CDR1 and CDR2: WSHSY, SAAADI. This CDR3 is 15 amino acids long. DNA of the CDR3: TGCGCCAGCAGTGAGTCTTCAAGGACTCGAAACACCATATATTTT. This sequence encodes CASSESSRTRNTIYF.

This rearrangement joins TRBV27 to TRBJ1-1; D unresolved. In germline, CDR1 is MNHEY, CDR2 SMNVEV (reference sequence). The length of the CDR3 is 13 residues. V shed 2 bases and J shed 0 bases, with 4 bases lying between them. CDR3 DNA sequence: TGTGCCAGCAGTTTAGTATTGAACACTGAAGCTTTCTTT. Translated, it gives CASSLVLNTEAFF.

The DNA for the CDR3 is TGTGCCAGCAAAAAGCGGGGCTCCTACGAGCAGTACTTC. As protein: CASKKRGSYEQYF. This rearrangement joins TRBV7-2 to TRBJ2-7; 7 positions match TRBD2. Germline trimming cut 7 bases from V and 0 bases from J; bases unmatched to any gene: 3. Germline V CDR1 and CDR2: SGHTA, FQGNSA. This CDR3 contains 13 residues. The full variable domain, with the rest looked up from reference TRBV7-2 and TRBJ2-7, is GAGVSQSPSNKVTEKGKDVELRCDPISGHTALYWYRQSLGQGLEFLIYFQGNSAPDKSGLPSDRFSAERTGGSVSTLTIQRTQQEDSAVYLCASKKRGSYEQYFGPGTRLTVT.

The V call is TRBV2, the J call TRBJ1-5; 9 positions match TRBD1. Germline V CDR1 and CDR2: SNHLY, FYNNEI. Unmatched junction bases numbered 8, after V lost 7 bases and J lost 4 bases. This CDR3 comprises 15 residues. The CDR3 here is CASTLNRGPNQPQHF. Written as DNA, the CDR3 is TGTGCCAGCACCCTGAACAGGGGGCCTAATCAGCCCCAGCATTTT.

The chain is built from TRBV5-1 and TRBJ1-6; D remains unclear. Germline V gene sequence: CDR1 SGHRS, CDR2 YFSETQ. The CDR3 has 17 residues. V was trimmed by 0 bases and J by 7 bases, leaving 17 bases between them. In DNA form, the CDR3 reads TGCGCCAGCAGCTTGGGAAGAATGAGGGCTCTGAATTCACCCCTCCACTTT. Amino acid sequence: CASSLGRMRALNSPLHF.

CDR3 residues: CAWSVVRDYGYTF. The DNA of the CDR3 is TGTGCCTGGAGTGTAGTACGGGACTATGGCTACACCTTC. V gene TRBV30 combines with J gene TRBJ1-2; no definite D call. V was shortened by 0 bases and J by 3 bases, with 8 bases between the two germline ends. CDR3 length: 13 amino acids. CDR1 and CDR2 from the germline V gene are GTSNPN and SVGIG (reference sequence).